Sequencing of this TCR beta chain was carried out in a study of blood T cell repertoires in COVID-19. Looking at the study overall: Samples taken during acute and convalescent COVID-19 were collected in the United States, Italy and Spain. From T cells, B-cell-depleted T cells, or PBMCs came the material, which was cDNA or gDNA.

The table lists this clone with a few counts. In the original processing: Amplified reference gene primers provided the basis for estimating nucleated cell counts. This table comes from immunoSEQ multiplex PCR, and its TCRdb copy is limited to in-frame clones, with some not included. V and J calls and clone size are those listed in that table; D and trimming were worked out from the DNA. Among around 100,000 clones listed, 84% were seen once. The sequence was obtained from a woman aged 60-75 years with acute or convalescent COVID-19. The sample comprised peripheral blood.

CDR3 residues: CASRGTNAGTEAFF. The CDR3 nucleotides are TGTGCCAGCAGGGGTACAAATGCAGGGACTGAAGCTTTCTTT. V gene TRBV6-5 combines with J gene TRBJ1-1; D is possibly TRBD1 (5 bases). The ends were cut back, 6 bases at V and 5 bases at J, with 16 bases in the middle. Germline lookup yields CDR1 MNHEY and CDR2 SVGAGI. The CDR3 spans 14 residues.